The clone carrying this TCR beta chain was found a few times. Antigen specificity is unknown. The sample belongs to a study of T cell repertoires in cytomegalovirus infection. Study background: Through public TCR beta signatures, both CMV infection and matching HLA type were indicated. Findings of the study overall: Using cumulative public TCR beta family frequency, the authors identified those who carried CMV together with the relevant HLA. Across the ex vivo response, the dominant clonotypes were HLA-C-restricted CMV-specific TCR beta clonotypes.

Germline loops: CDR1 DFQATT, CDR2 SNEGSKA (reference sequence). Trimming cost V 6 bases and J 5 bases; bases outside gene matches: 6. The CDR3 has 13 residues. TCRdb reanalysed the reads using MiXCR and keeps one entry per CDR3 protein. The sample comprises more than 400,000 distinct CDR3 sequences, 26% of which are singletons, and roughly an eighth rests with the top ten. The genes are TRBV20-1 and TRBJ1-2, with 10 bases aligning to TRBD1. This TCR derives from a human donor in good health (CMV status not recorded). Some clones in this sample may be carry-over from other donors' samples. The specimen sequenced was PBMCs. DNA for the CDR3: TGCAGTGCGAGCGAGGACAGGGGGTATGGCTACACCTTC. It translates to CSASEDRGYGYTF.